The 9 T cell receptor beta chains given below trace back to one sample, sequenced in a study of blood T cell repertoires in COVID-19. Here immunoSEQ multiplex PCR was the method, and the copy in TCRdb shows in-frame clones only, minus some. The table has roughly 70,000 clones, 70% to 90% seen once; the top ten hold about 1.4%. Sequences were obtained from peripheral blood. Source of these receptors: a human donor in a cohort sampled during active COVID-19.

J is TRBJ1-6 and V is TRBV5-4, with D possibly matching TRBD1 (6 bases). The CDR3 is made up of 16 amino acids. Per the germline V gene, CDR1 is SGHNT and CDR2 is YYREEE (reference sequence). The V gene lost 0 bases and the J gene lost 9 bases, with 16 bases spanning the gap. This chain's CDR3 is CASSLAPTGRGSPLHF. The DNA of the CDR3 is TGTGCCAGCAGCTTGGCCCCTACAGGGCGCGGTTCACCCCTCCACTTT.

The chain recombines TRBV6-4 with TRBJ2-7, with a tentative D call TRBD2 (6 bases). Germline V lookup: CDR1 MRHNA, CDR2 SNTAGT. V dropped 2 bases and J dropped 7 bases, with 6 bases sitting between them. The CDR3 contains 11 residues. The CDR3 here is CASSDRGEQYV. The CDR3 DNA sequence: TGTGCCAGCAGTGACCGGGGGGAGCAGTACGTC.

This clone was seen once. The chain couples TRBV12-3 or TRBV12-4 to TRBJ2-1, with D hard to call. Trimming took 7 bases from V and 7 from J, leaving 14 bases between them. The CDR3 extends over 13 amino acids. Here the CDR3 DNA reads TGTGCCAGCACCGAGTGGCTCGGGAATGAGCAGTTCTTC. Translated: CASTEWLGNEQFF.

The chain couples TRBV5-8 to TRBJ1-2, with 7 bases that match TRBD1. The CDR3 contains 14 residues. V gave up 4 bases and J gave up 5 bases; unmatched junction bases: 8. In germline, CDR1 is SGHTS, CDR2 YDEGEE. The CDR3 DNA reads as TGTGCCAGCAGCCGTCGGACAGGATATTATGGCTACACCTTC. This translates into CASSRRTGYYGYTF.

The chain combines TRBV30 with TRBJ2-7; 9 nucleotides agree with TRBD1. With 3 bases clipped from V and 1 base from J, the junction kept 13 bases outside the gene matches. The CDR3 loop spans 17 amino acids. CDR1 and CDR2 (germline): GTSNPN, SVGIG (reference sequence). CDR3 residues: CAWSDRSGQGRSYEQYV. CDR3 DNA: TGTGCCTGGAGCGACCGATCGGGACAGGGTCGATCCTACGAGCAGTACGTC.

The chain carries TRBV2 and TRBJ2-3, with TRBD1 as a possible D gene (6 bases). V lost 5 bases to trimming and J lost 14 bases, with 14 bases between them. The length of the CDR3 is 11 residues. Germline values: CDR1 SNHLY, CDR2 FYNNEI. This chain's CDR3 is CASSTNRGWYF. DNA of the CDR3: TGTGCCAGCAGTACTAATAGGGGGTGGTATTTT.

This clone came up once. This CDR3 reads CATSDTPDRSGEQFF. As DNA, the CDR3 is TGTGCCACCAGTGATACCCCGGACAGGAGCGGGGAGCAGTTCTTC. This chain uses TRBV24-1 with TRBJ2-1, with D perhaps matching TRBD1 (7 bases). Deletions cut 3 bases from V and 10 bases from J, with 18 bases between. The CDR3 has 15 amino acids. Germline lookup yields CDR1 KGHDR and CDR2 SFDVKD.

The V call is TRBV28, the J call TRBJ2-2; TRBD1 might be the D (6 bases). The V gene lost 6 bases and the J gene lost 4 bases, with 12 bases spanning the gap. Germline CDR1 and CDR2: MDHEN and SYDVKM. The CDR3 spans 14 residues. The CDR3 loop reads CASRPGQFTGELFF. In DNA form, the CDR3 reads TGTGCCAGCAGACCTGGACAGTTCACCGGGGAGCTGTTTTTT.

The V gene is TRBV19, the J gene TRBJ1-5; TRBD1 is a possible D gene (6 bases). Trimming pared 3 bases from V and 0 bases from J, leaving 9 bases between. Germline V gives CDR1 LNHDA, CDR2 SQIVND (reference sequence). This CDR3 is 15 amino acids long. The CDR3 sequence: CASSMTGDSNQPQHF. CDR3 nucleotides: TGTGCCAGTAGTATGACAGGAGATAGCAATCAGCCCCAGCATTTT. The entire variable domain, with the rest obtained from reference TRBV19 and TRBJ1-5, is as follows: DGGITQSPKYLFRKEGQNVTLSCEQNLNHDAMYWYRQDPGQGLRLIYYSQIVNDFQKGDIAEGYSVSREKKESFPLTVTSAQKNPTAFYLCASSMTGDSNQPQHFGDGTRLSIL.